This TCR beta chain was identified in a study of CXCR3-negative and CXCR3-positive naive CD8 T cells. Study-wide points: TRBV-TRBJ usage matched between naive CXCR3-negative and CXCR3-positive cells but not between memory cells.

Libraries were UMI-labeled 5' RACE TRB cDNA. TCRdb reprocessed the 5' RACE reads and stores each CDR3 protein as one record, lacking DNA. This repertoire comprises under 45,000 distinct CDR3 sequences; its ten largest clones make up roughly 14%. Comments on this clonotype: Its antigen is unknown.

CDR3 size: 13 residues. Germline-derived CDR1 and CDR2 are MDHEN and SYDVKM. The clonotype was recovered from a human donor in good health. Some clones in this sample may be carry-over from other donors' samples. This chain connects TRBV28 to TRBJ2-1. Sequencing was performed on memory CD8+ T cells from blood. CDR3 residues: CASSLGMSNEQFF.